This T cell receptor beta chain comes out of a study of blood T cell repertoires in COVID-19. Across the whole study: Some COVID-19 samples were acute and others convalescent; all came from the United States, Italy and Spain. PBMCs, B-cell-depleted T cells, or T cells provided the cDNA or gDNA that made up the material.

As processed by the authors: Amplifying reference gene primers gave estimates of nucleated cell counts. Sequencing used immunoSEQ multiplex PCR; TCRdb keeps in-frame clones, though not all of them. V and J calls and clone size are copied from that table; D and trimming were computed from the DNA. This repertoire shows 120,000 or so clones, 82% found once; its top ten account for about 4.5%. Sequences were obtained from peripheral blood. This clonotype originated in a woman aged 70 to 79 with acute or convalescent COVID-19.

CDR3 coding DNA: TGCGCCAGCAGCCCGGGGACAGGGTTGGATCAGCCCCAGCATTTT. This sequence encodes CASSPGTGLDQPQHF. This sequence joins TRBV5-1 and TRBJ1-5; 9 bases map to TRBD1. V trimming: 4 bases; J trimming: 5 bases; junction bases outside the gene matches: 7. CDR3 length equals 15 residues. Germline V gives CDR1 SGHRS, CDR2 YFSETQ.